This T cell receptor (beta chain) was identified during a study of T-cell reconstitution after alpha-beta-depleted transplantation in children. Germline CDR1 reads SQVTM; CDR2 reads ANQGSEA. V lost 4 bases and J lost 2, with 17 bases in between. CDR3 length: 15 amino acids. The TCRbeta library incorporated unique molecular identifiers. TCRdb reprocessed the PCR reads with MiXCR, giving one entry per CDR3 protein. The table has roughly 500,000 distinct CDR3 sequences, approximately 32% seen once. The gene calls are TRBV29-1 and TRBJ2-5; D gene ambiguous. The clonotype originates from a human donor who donated a stem cell graft to a child with aplastic anemia. Sequencing used PBMCs from the stem cell graft donor, obtained from the stem cell graft. The CDR3 DNA reads as TGCAGCGTTGCCATCGATCGGGCGGAACAAGAGACCCAGTACTTC. Its translation: CSVAIDRAEQETQYF.